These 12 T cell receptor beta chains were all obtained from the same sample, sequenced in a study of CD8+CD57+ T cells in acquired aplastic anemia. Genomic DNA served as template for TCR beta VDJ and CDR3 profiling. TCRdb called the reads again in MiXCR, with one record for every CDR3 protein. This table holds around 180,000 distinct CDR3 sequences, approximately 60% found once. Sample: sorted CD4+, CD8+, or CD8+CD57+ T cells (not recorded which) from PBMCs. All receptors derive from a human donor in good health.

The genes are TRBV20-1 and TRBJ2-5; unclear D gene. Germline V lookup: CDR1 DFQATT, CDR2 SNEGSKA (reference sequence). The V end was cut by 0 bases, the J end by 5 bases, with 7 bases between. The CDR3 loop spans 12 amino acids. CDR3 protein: CSARDPRETQYF. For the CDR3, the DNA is TGCAGTGCTAGAGATCCGAGGGAGACCCAGTACTTC.

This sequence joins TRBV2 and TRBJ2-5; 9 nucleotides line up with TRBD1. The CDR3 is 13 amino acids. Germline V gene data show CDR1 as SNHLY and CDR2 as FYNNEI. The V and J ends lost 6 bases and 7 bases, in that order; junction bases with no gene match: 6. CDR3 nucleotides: TGTGCCAGCAGCCGGGACAGGGAAGGGACCCAGTACTTC. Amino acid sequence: CASSRDREGTQYF.

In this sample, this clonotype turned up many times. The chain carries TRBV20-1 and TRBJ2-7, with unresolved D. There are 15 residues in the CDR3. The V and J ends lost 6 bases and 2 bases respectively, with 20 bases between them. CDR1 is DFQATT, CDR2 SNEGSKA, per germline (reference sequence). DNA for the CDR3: TGCAGTGCCCCAAGGACCCAATCTGCCGCCTACGAGCAGTACTTC. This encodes CSAPRTQSAAYEQYF.

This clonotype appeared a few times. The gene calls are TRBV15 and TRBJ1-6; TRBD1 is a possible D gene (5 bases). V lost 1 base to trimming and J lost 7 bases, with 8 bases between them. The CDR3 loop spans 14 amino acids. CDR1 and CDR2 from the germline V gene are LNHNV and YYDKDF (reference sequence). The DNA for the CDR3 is TGTGCCACCAGCAGAGTGGGGGAAAATTCACCCCTCCACTTT. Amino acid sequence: CATSRVGENSPLHF.

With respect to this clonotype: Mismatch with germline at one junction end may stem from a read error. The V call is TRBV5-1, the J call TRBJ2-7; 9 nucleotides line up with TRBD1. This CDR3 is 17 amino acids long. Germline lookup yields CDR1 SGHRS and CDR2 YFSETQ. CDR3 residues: CASSLGRPGQGSYEQYF. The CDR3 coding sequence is TGCGCCAGCAGCTTGGGGAGACCGGGACAGGGCTCCTACGAGCAGTACTTT.

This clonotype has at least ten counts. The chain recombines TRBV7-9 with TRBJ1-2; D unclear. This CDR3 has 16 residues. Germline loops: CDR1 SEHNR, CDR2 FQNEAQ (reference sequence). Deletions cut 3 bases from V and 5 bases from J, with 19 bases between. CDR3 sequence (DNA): TGTGCCAGCAGCTTGGCAGAAATACATGACCCGTATGGCTACACCTTC. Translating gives CASSLAEIHDPYGYTF.

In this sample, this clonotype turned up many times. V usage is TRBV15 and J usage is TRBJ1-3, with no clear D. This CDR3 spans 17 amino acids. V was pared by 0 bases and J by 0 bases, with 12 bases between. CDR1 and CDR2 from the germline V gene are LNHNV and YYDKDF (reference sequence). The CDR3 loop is CATSRDGWESSGNTIYF. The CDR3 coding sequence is TGTGCCACCAGCAGAGATGGCTGGGAGAGCTCTGGAAACACCATATATTTT.

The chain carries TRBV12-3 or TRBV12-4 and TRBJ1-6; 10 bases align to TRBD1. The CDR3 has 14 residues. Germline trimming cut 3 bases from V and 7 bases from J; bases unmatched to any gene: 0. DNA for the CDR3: TGTGCCAGCAGTTTGACAGGGGGCAATTCACCCCTCCACTTT. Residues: CASSLTGGNSPLHF.

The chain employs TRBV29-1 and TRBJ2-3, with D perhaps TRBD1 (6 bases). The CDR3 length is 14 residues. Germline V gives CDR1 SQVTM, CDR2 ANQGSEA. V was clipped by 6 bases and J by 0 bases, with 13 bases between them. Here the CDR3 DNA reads TGCAGCGTCGGGACACCTCCGAGCACAGATACGCAGTATTTT. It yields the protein CSVGTPPSTDTQYF.

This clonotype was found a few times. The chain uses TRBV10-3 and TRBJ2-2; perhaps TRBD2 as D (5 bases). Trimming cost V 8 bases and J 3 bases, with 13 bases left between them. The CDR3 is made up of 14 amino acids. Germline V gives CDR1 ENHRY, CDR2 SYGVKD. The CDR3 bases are TGTGCCATCGCGGGCGCTGGGGACACCGGGGAGCTGTTTTTT. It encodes CAIAGAGDTGELFF.

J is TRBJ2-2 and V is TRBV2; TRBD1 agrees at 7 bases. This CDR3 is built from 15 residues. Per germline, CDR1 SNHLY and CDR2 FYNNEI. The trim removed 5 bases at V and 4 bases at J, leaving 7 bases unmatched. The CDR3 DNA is TGTGCCAGCAGTAGACAGGGATTAGTCACCGGGGAGCTGTTTTTT. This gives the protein CASSRQGLVTGELFF.

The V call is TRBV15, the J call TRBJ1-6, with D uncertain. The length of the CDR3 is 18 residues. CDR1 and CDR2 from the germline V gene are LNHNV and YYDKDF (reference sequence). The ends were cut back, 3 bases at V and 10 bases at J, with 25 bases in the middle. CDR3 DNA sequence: TGTGCCACCAGCAGGAGACAACAGACCTCCGGTTTAGGCTCACCCCTCCACTTT. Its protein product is CATSRRQQTSGLGSPLHF.